A selection of T cell receptor beta chains follows, all from one sample in a study of CD8 T cells in ankylosing spondylitis. Via MiXCR, TCRdb re-called the 5' RACE reads, giving one row per CDR3 protein. The repertoire holds 450,000 to 550,000 distinct CDR3 sequences, 5.3% seen once, with under 4.5% in the top ten. The sequenced sample was blood, either unsorted or a sorted T cell fraction (not recorded which). The receptors derive from a male donor with ankylosing spondylitis. CDR3s include the opening cysteine and the closing phenylalanine or tryptophan. The order of the fields is V gene, D gene, clone size, J gene, CDR3 protein, CDR3 DNA. D genes are given only for firm matches. The size of a clone is reported for some rows only, either as once, few or many, or as a class for expanded clones.

V: TRBV5-1
D: -
size: many
J: TRBJ1-1
CDR3: CASSYTGTLNTEAFF
DNA: TGCGCCAGCAGCTATACAGGGACCCTTAACACTGAAGCTTTCTTT

V: TRBV9
D: TRBD1
size: many
J: TRBJ1-1
CDR3: CASSPGTGLAFF
DNA: TGTGCCAGCAGCCCAGGGACAGGGCTAGCTTTCTTT

V: TRBV7-8
D: -
size: few
J: TRBJ1-1
CDR3: CASSLGGAEVTEAFF
DNA: TGTGCCAGCAGCTTAGGCGGGGCTGAGGTCACTGAAGCTTTCTTT

V: TRBV6-5
D: TRBD2
size: many
J: TRBJ2-7
CDR3: CASSYGPREGYEQYF
DNA: TGTGCCAGCAGTTATGGGCCCCGGGAGGGTTACGAGCAGTACTTC

V: TRBV7-9
D: -
size: many
J: TRBJ1-1
CDR3: CATDPGRVEAFF
DNA: TGTGCCACCGATCCGGGGAGGGTTGAAGCTTTCTTT

V: TRBV28
D: -
size: many
J: TRBJ2-4
CDR3: CASPLPNLAKNIQYF
DNA: TGTGCCAGCCCACTTCCAAACCTAGCCAAAAACATTCAGTACTTC

V: TRBV20-1
D: -
size: many
J: TRBJ2-7
CDR3: CSAPRDTSSYEQYF
DNA: TGCAGTGCTCCGCGCGACACGAGCTCCTACGAGCAGTACTTC

V: TRBV5-1
D: -
size: many
J: TRBJ2-1
CDR3: CASSLAVGRSDEQFF
DNA: TGCGCCAGCAGCTTGGCCGTGGGCCGGTCGGATGAGCAGTTCTTC

V: TRBV7-2
D: -
size: many
J: TRBJ2-7
CDR3: CASSLPGQFEQYF
DNA: TGTGCCAGCAGCTTGCCTGGACAGTTCGAGCAGTACTTC

V: TRBV29-1
D: -
size: many
J: TRBJ2-1
CDR3: CSFRKVVDEQFF
DNA: TGCAGCTTTAGGAAGGTGGTCGATGAGCAGTTCTTC

V: TRBV20-1
D: -
size: many
J: TRBJ2-7
CDR3: CSTGQAGGQYF
DNA: TGCAGTACTGGACAAGCTGGCGGGCAGTACTTC

V: TRBV24-1
D: TRBD1
size: many
J: TRBJ1-5
CDR3: CATSDWKTGDSNQPQHF
DNA: TGTGCCACCAGTGATTGGAAGACAGGGGATAGCAATCAGCCCCAGCATTTT

V: TRBV7-9
D: -
size: many
J: TRBJ1-2
CDR3: CASSLELPVYGYTF
DNA: TGTGCCAGCAGCTTAGAACTGCCGGTGTATGGCTACACCTTC

V: TRBV29-1
D: -
size: many
J: TRBJ1-1
CDR3: CSVDERGTEAFF
DNA: TGCAGCGTTGATGAAAGAGGCACTGAAGCTTTCTTT

V: TRBV5-1
D: TRBD1
size: many
J: TRBJ2-7
CDR3: CASSLRLFSGGFSSYEQYF
DNA: TGCGCCAGCAGCTTGAGGCTGTTCTCAGGGGGCTTTTCGTCCTACGAGCAGTACTTC

V: TRBV5-1
D: -
size: many
J: TRBJ2-3
CDR3: CASSVNTDTQYF
DNA: TGCGCCAGCAGCGTCAACACAGATACGCAGTATTTT

V: TRBV29-1
D: TRBD1
size: many
J: TRBJ2-7
CDR3: CSVRQGPSYEQYF
DNA: TGCAGCGTCCGACAGGGACCCTCCTACGAGCAGTACTTC

V: TRBV5-6
D: -
size: -
J: TRBJ2-7
CDR3: CASSLSAISYEQYF
DNA: TGTGCCAGCAGCTTGAGTGCTATCTCCTACGAGCAGTACTTC

V: TRBV18
D: -
size: many
J: TRBJ1-2
CDR3: CASSPRSVGYTF
DNA: TGTGCCAGCTCACCACGATCTGTGGGCTACACCTTC

V: TRBV11-2
D: TRBD1
size: many
J: TRBJ1-1
CDR3: CASRLQGAGLNTEAFF
DNA: TGTGCCAGCAGGCTACAGGGGGCAGGATTAAACACTGAAGCTTTCTTT

V: TRBV28
D: TRBD1
size: many
J: TRBJ1-1
CDR3: CASTGGPRLNTEAFF
DNA: TGTGCCAGCACAGGGGGACCTAGGCTGAACACTGAAGCTTTCTTT

V: TRBV15
D: -
size: many
J: TRBJ2-5
CDR3: CATSIREQETQYF
DNA: TGTGCCACCAGCATCAGAGAACAAGAGACCCAGTACTTC

V: TRBV5-1
D: TRBD1
size: many
J: TRBJ2-2
CDR3: CASRLGTGAGTGELFF
DNA: TGCGCCAGCAGGCTTGGGACAGGGGCCGGCACCGGGGAGCTGTTTTTT

V: TRBV28
D: TRBD2
size: many
J: TRBJ2-1
CDR3: CASSATSGSNEQFF
DNA: TGTGCCAGCTCGGCGACTAGCGGGAGTAATGAGCAGTTCTTC

V: TRBV9
D: -
size: many
J: TRBJ1-6
CDR3: CASSDQVTDSPLHF
DNA: TGTGCCAGCAGCGATCAGGTTACAGATTCACCCCTCCACTTT

V: TRBV6-2/TRBV6-3
D: TRBD2
size: few
J: TRBJ2-1
CDR3: CASSRPLAGGSDEQFF
DNA: TGTGCCAGCAGTAGACCCCTAGCGGGAGGGTCCGATGAGCAGTTCTTC

V: TRBV5-6
D: -
size: -
J: TRBJ1-5
CDR3: CASSSGPVVPSSNQPQHF
DNA: TGTGCCAGCAGCTCCGGACCAGTTGTTCCCTCGAGTAATCAGCCCCAGCATTTT

V: TRBV5-1
D: TRBD2
size: few
J: TRBJ2-5
CDR3: CASSLATSGAQETQYF
DNA: TGCGCCAGCAGCTTGGCGACTAGCGGAGCCCAAGAGACCCAGTACTTC

V: TRBV5-1
D: TRBD1
size: many
J: TRBJ2-4
CDR3: CASSPNPGQGIRENIQYF
DNA: TGCGCCAGCAGCCCAAACCCGGGACAGGGTATTAGGGAAAACATTCAGTACTTC

V: TRBV4-3
D: -
size: many
J: TRBJ2-7
CDR3: CASSQDGGLYEQYF
DNA: TGCGCCAGCAGCCAAGACGGGGGGCTCTACGAGCAGTACTTC

V: TRBV7-2
D: TRBD2
size: many
J: TRBJ2-3
CDR3: CASSWSRGVSDTQYF
DNA: TGTGCCAGCAGCTGGTCGCGGGGGGTTTCTGATACGCAGTATTTT

V: TRBV12-3/TRBV12-4
D: -
size: many
J: TRBJ1-1
CDR3: CASRLDSPNTEAFF
DNA: TGTGCCAGCAGACTCGACAGCCCGAACACTGAAGCTTTCTTT

V: TRBV7-9
D: -
size: many
J: TRBJ1-4
CDR3: CASSSWEKLFF
DNA: TGTGCCAGCAGCTCATGGGAAAAACTGTTTTTT

V: TRBV24-1
D: TRBD2
size: few
J: TRBJ2-1
CDR3: CATSENSGSYNEQFF
DNA: TGTGCCACCAGTGAAAATAGCGGGTCCTACAATGAGCAGTTCTTC

V: TRBV2
D: -
size: many
J: TRBJ2-5
CDR3: CAGKTGRLAETQYF
DNA: TGTGCCGGAAAGACAGGGAGGTTAGCAGAGACCCAGTACTTC

V: TRBV7-9
D: -
size: many
J: TRBJ1-6
CDR3: CASSPGERGRGAPLHF
DNA: TGTGCCAGCAGCCCCGGGGAGCGGGGAAGGGGCGCACCCCTCCACTTT

V: TRBV12-3/TRBV12-4
D: TRBD1
size: many
J: TRBJ2-7
CDR3: CASSQRTGDYEQYF
DNA: TGTGCCAGCAGTCAACGGACAGGGGACTACGAGCAGTACTTC

V: TRBV10-2
D: TRBD2
size: many
J: TRBJ2-1
CDR3: CASRTKAGESRNEQFF
DNA: TGCGCCAGCAGAACCAAAGCGGGAGAGAGCCGCAATGAGCAGTTCTTC

V: TRBV20-1
D: -
size: many
J: TRBJ2-5
CDR3: CSARAGPTKETQYF
DNA: TGCAGTGCTAGAGCGGGGCCCACGAAAGAGACCCAGTACTTC

V: TRBV4-1
D: -
size: many
J: TRBJ2-2
CDR3: CASSQVGAFNTGELFF
DNA: TGCGCCAGCAGCCAAGTTGGGGCCTTTAACACCGGGGAGCTGTTTTTT

V: TRBV11-2
D: TRBD2
size: few
J: TRBJ2-7
CDR3: CASSYRTSAFYEQYF
DNA: TGTGCCAGCAGCTATAGGACTAGCGCCTTCTACGAGCAGTACTTC